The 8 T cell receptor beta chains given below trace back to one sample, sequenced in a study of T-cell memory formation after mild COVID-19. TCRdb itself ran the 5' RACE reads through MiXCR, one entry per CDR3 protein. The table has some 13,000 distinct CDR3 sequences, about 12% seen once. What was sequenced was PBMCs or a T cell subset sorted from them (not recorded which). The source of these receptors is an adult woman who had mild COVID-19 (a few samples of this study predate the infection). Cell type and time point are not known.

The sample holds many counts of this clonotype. The DNA of the CDR3 is TGTGCCAGCAGTTACGGATTGTCGGGGGATGGCTACACCTTC. It specifies CASSYGLSGDGYTF. This rearrangement joins TRBV6-6 to TRBJ1-2, with D maybe TRBD1 (5 bases). The germline V gene has CDR1 MNHNY and CDR2 SVGAGI (reference sequence). Trimming left V 2 bases short and J 6 bases short, with 13 bases between. The CDR3 runs to 14 residues.

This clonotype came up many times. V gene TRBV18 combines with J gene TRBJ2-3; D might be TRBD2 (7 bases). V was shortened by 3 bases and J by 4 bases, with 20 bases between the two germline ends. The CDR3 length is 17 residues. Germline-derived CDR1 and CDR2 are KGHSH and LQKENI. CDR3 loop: CASSPNGQWDYPDTQYF. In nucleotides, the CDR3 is TGTGCCAGCTCACCTAATGGACAGTGGGACTACCCAGATACGCAGTATTTT.

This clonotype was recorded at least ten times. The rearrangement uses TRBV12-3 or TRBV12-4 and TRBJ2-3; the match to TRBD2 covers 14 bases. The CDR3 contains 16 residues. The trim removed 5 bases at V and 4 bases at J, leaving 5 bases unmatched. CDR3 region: CASSGLAGGRPDTQYF. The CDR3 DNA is TGTGCCAGCAGTGGACTAGCGGGGGGCCGCCCAGATACGCAGTATTTT.

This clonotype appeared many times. This chain's CDR3 is CASSDMGTADTQYF. The CDR3 DNA sequence: TGTGCCAGCAGTGATATGGGAACCGCAGATACGCAGTATTTT. This rearrangement joins TRBV12-3 or TRBV12-4 to TRBJ2-3; the D is unclear. This CDR3 comprises 14 residues. V lost 5 bases and J 4 bases, leaving 13 bases between the germline ends.

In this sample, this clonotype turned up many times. The CDR3 DNA is TGTGCCAGCAGTGTCCGACAGCTTACCGGGGAGCTGTTTTTT. This gives the protein CASSVRQLTGELFF. V usage is TRBV6-1 and J usage is TRBJ2-2, with D perhaps matching TRBD1 (5 bases). The V and J ends lost 4 bases and 5 bases respectively, with 11 bases between them. The CDR3 sequence is 14 residues long. Looked up from germline, CDR1 is MNHNS and CDR2 is SASEGT.

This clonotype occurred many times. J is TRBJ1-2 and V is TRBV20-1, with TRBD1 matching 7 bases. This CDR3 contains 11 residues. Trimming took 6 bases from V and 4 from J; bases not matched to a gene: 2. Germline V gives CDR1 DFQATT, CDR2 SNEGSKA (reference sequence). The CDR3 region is CSARQGYGYTF. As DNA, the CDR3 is TGCAGTGCCCGACAGGGCTATGGCTACACCTTC.

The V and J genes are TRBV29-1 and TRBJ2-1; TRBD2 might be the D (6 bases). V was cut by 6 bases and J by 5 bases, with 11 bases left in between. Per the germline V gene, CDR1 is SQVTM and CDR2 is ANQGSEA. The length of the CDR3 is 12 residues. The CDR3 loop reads CSVGRGHNEQFF. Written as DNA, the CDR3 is TGCAGCGTCGGGCGGGGTCACAATGAGCAGTTCTTC.

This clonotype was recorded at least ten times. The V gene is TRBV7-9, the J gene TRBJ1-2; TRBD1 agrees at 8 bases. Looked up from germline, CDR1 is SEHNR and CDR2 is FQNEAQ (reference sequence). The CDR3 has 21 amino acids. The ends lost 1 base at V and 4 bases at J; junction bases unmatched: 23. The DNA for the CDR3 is TGTGCCAGCAGCTTAGTTATGGTTGGGTGGCAGGGGGCCGGTGAGATCTATGGCTACACCTTC. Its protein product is CASSLVMVGWQGAGEIYGYTF.